Sequencing of this T cell receptor beta chain was carried out in a study of blood T cell repertoires in COVID-19. The data were produced by immunoSEQ multiplex PCR, yet TCRdb's version contains in-frame clones alone and is incomplete. The data hold about 380,000 clones, with roughly 85% observed a single time. The CDR3 runs 15 residues. The receptor comes from a woman younger than 30 with acute or convalescent COVID-19. Material for sequencing was peripheral blood. The rearrangement uses TRBV1 and TRBJ2-7; TRBD2 reflects the table's D call only, with no check against the DNA. TRBV1 represents a pseudogene. The CDR3 nucleotides read TGCACCAGCAGCCAAGACTTAGCTACGATTTACGAGCAGTACTTC. Amino acids: CTSSQDLATIYEQYF.